Sequencing of this TCR beta chain was carried out in a study of cytomegalovirus exposure and HLA in healthy donors. This clone was seen once. The antigen remains undetermined. The germline V and J ends were trimmed by 3 bases and 8 bases, with 16 bases remaining between them. The germline gives CDR1 MDHEN, CDR2 SYDVKM. The CDR3 runs 15 residues. The study's findings and limits: Both high specificity and high sensitivity reportedly marked the classifier's diagnosis of cytomegalovirus status. It was confirmed in vitro that a few of the CMV-associated chains were specific for CMV antigens.

Here immunoSEQ multiplex PCR was the method, and the copy in TCRdb shows in-frame clones only, minus some. The sample shows around 70,000 clones, about 89% of them seen only once. The sequenced sample consisted of PBMCs. The chain uses TRBV28 and TRBJ1-4; maybe TRBD1 (6 bases). This receptor was identified in a man younger than 30 in good health and CMV-seronegative. CDR3: CASSFGGQGGEKLFF. Written as DNA, the CDR3 is TGTGCCAGCAGTTTCGGGGGGCAGGGAGGAGAAAAACTGTTTTTT.